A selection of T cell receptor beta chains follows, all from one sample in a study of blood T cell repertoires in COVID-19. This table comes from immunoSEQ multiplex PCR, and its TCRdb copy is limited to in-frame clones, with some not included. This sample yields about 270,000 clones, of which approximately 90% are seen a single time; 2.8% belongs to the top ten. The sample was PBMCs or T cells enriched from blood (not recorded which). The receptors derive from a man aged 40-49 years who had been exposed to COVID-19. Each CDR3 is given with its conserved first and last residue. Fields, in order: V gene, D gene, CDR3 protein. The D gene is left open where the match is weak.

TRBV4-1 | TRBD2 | CASSPGGGRAPLAKNIQYF
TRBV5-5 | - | CASSQTGTFYGYTF
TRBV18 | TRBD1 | CASSPVIKTGKEAFF
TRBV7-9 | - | CASSRFKTGTDTQYF
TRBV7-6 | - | CASSLVIESTDTQYF
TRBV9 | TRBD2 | CASSVIPAGGNYNEQFF
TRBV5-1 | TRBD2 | CASSLEPSGSYEQYF
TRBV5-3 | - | CARSPRGGAGEQYF
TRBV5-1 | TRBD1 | CASQTGDGTDTQYF
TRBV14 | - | CASSHPGLHPWSYNEQFF
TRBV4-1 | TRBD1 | CASRNRGRTEAFF
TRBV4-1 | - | CASSQDLTGHTEAFF
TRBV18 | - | CASSPPSGGGYEQYF
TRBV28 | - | CASSSGVAGNTIYF
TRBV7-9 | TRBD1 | CASSHDRGPNEQYF
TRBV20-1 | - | CSVVYNEQFF
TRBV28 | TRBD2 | CASAGLAGINEQFF
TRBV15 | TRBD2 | CATSREGLAVYEQYF
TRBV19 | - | CASSGELGLSSYEQYF
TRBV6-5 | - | CASSYSGRGTGELFF
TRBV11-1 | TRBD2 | CASSYSGTSTDTQYF
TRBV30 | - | CACFPPGFYGYTF
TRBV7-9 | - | CASRWALDTDTQYF
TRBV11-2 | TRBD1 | CASSGRRDSSYEQYF
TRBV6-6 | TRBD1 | CASSYGQGAGDTQYF
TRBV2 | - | CASSRRGEQYF
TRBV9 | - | CASSVGDTSSIRDYGYTF
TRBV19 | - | CASTPQGLGANVLTF
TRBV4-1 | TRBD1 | CASSKTGGNQPQHF
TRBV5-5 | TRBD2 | CASIRSGRSGPDTQYF
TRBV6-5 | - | CASSYSKAGGRSEAFF
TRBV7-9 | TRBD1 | CASSTGQMNTEAFF
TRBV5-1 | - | CASSLRGSGNTIYF
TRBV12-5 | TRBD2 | CATGLAGAYEQYF
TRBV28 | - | CASRLQGPLHF
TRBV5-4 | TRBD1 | CASSLAWDRGNSPLHF
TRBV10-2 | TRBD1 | CASKEDRGISYEQYF
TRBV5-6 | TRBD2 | CASSLSYSGKYIWQFF
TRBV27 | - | CASSQDSTYNEQFF
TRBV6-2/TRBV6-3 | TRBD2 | CASSYSGGRARSSEQYF
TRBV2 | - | CASSVEFGSTYEQYF
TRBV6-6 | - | CASSYRRNQETQYF
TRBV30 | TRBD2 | CAWSNLLAGTRTDTQYF
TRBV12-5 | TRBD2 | CASGLGTSGRHEQYF
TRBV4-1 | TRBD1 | CASSQDLGRGAPEAFF
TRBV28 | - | CASSSEGLPSGYGYTF
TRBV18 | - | CASSLTELTEAFF